What follows describes a single T cell receptor beta chain. The data were taken from a study of blood T cell repertoires in COVID-19. V was clipped by 6 bases and J by 9 bases, with 15 bases between them. This CDR3 contains 13 residues. Authors' methods: Amplification from reference gene primers served as the basis for estimated nucleated cell counts. Assay: immunoSEQ multiplex PCR; the TCRdb copy retains only in-frame clones and omits some. The V and J calls and clone size are taken from that table; D and trimming were inferred from the DNA. The profile shows some 58,000 clones, nearly 95% of them singletons.

The gene calls are TRBV12-3 or TRBV12-4 and TRBJ1-5; D not resolved. Sequenced material: peripheral blood. This clonotype was obtained from a man aged 45-65 years with active COVID-19. CDR3 in DNA: TGTGCCAGCAGCTCAACTTTTCATGGGCCCCAGCATTTT. Its protein is CASSSTFHGPQHF.